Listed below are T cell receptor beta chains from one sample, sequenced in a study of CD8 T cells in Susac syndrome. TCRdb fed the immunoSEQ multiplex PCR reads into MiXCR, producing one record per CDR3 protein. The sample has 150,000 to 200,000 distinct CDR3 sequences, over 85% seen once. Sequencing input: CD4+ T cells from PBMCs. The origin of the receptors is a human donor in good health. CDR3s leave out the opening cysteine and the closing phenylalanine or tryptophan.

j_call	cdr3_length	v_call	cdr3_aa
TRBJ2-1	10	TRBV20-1	SARFTYNEQF
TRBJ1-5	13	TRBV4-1	ASSQDIMDHQPQH
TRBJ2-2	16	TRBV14	ASSQDPPGRANTGELF
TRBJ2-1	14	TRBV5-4	ASSLVDRGGGHEQF
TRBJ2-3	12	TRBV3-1	ASSTRTSTDTQY
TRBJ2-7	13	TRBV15	ATSRELAGGYEQY
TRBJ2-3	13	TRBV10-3	AVGEAGGITDTQY
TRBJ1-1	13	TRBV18	ASSLSQIANTEAF
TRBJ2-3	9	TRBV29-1	SVRPADTQY
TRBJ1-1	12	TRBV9	ASSQSGRNTEAF
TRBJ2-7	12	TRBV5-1	ASSRPDGSYEQY
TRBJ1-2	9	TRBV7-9	ASSSLGAYT
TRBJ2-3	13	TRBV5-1	ASSLSGAVTDTQY
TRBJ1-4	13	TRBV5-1	ASSLAANSNEKLF